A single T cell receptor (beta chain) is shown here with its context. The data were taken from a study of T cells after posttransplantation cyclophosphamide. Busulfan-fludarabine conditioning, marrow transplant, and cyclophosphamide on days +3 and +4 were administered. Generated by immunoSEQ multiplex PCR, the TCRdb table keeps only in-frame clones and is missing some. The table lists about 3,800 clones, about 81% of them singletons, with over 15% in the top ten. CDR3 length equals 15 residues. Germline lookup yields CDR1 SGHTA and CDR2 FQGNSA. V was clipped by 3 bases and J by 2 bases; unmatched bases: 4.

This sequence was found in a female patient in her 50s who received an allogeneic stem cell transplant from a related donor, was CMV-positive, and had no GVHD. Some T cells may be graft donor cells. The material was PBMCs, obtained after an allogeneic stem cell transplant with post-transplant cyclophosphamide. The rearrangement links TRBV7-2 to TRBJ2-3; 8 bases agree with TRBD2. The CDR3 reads CASSFLAGFTDTQYF. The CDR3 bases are TGTGCCAGCAGCTTTCTAGCGGGCTTCACAGATACGCAGTATTTT.